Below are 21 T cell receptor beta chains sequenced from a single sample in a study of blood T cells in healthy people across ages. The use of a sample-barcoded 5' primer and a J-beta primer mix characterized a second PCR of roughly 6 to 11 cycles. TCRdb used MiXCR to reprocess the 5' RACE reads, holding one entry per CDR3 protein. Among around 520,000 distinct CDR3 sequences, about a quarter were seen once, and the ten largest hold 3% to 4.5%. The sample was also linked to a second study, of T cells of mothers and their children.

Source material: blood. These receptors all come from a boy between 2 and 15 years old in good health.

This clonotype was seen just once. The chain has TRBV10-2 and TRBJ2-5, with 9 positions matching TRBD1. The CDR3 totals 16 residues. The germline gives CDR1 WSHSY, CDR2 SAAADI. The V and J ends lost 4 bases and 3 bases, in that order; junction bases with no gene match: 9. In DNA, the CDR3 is TGCGCCAGCAGTGGTTATGTGAGGACAGGGGAAGAGACCCAGTACTTC. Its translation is CASSGYVRTGEETQYF.

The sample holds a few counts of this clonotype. CDR3 nucleotide sequence: TGTGCCAGCAGTTTACCGCCAGGAGATGCCGAGCAGTACTTC. Translated, it gives CASSLPPGDAEQYF. V usage is TRBV12-3 or TRBV12-4 and J usage is TRBJ2-7; D gene unclear. Trimming shortened V by 2 bases and J by 6 bases, and 14 bases separated the two germline ends. The CDR3 spans 14 residues.

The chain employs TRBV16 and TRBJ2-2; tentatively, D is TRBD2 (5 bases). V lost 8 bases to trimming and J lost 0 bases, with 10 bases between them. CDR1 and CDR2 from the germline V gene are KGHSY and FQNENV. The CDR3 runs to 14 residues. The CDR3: CASSGRSNTGELFF. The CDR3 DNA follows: TGTGCCAGCTCGGGGAGATCGAACACCGGGGAGCTGTTTTTT.

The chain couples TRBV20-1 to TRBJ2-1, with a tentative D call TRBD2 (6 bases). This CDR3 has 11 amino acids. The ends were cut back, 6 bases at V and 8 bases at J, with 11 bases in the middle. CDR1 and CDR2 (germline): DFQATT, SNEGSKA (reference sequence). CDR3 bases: TGCAGTGCAAAGACGGGGGATGAGCAGTTCTTC. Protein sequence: CSAKTGDEQFF.

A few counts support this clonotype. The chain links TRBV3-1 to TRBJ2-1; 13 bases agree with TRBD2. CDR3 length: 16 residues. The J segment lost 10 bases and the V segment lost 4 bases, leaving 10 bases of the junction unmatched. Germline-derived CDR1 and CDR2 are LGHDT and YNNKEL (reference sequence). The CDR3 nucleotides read TGTGCCAGCAGCCGAAGACTAGCGGGAGGCCCCACCGAGCAGTTCTTC. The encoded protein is CASSRRLAGGPTEQFF.

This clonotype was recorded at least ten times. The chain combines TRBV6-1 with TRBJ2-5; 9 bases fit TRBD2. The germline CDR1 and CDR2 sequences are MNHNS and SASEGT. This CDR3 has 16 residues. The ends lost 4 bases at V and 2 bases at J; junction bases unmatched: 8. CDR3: CASSAPSGGTQETQYF. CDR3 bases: TGTGCCAGCAGTGCCCCGAGCGGGGGGACACAAGAGACCCAGTACTTC.

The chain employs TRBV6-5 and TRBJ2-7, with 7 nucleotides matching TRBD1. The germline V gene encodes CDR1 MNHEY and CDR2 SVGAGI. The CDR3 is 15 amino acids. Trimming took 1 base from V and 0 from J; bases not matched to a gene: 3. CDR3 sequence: CASSYLRQGSYEQYF. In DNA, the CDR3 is TGTGCCAGCAGTTACTTAAGACAGGGCTCCTACGAGCAGTACTTC.

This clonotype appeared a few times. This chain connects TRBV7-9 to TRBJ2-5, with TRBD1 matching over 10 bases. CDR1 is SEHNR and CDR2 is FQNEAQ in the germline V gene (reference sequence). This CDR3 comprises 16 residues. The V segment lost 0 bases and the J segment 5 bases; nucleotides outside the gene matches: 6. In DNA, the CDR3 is TGTGCCAGCAGCTTAGCCAGACAGGGGGCCCGGGAGACCCAGTACTTC. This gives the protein CASSLARQGARETQYF.

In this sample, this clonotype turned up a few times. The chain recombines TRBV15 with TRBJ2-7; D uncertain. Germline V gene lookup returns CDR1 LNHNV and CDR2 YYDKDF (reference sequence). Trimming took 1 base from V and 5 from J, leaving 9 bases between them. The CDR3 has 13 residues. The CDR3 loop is CATSRAILNEQYF. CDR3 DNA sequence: TGTGCCACCAGCAGAGCAATACTGAACGAGCAGTACTTC.

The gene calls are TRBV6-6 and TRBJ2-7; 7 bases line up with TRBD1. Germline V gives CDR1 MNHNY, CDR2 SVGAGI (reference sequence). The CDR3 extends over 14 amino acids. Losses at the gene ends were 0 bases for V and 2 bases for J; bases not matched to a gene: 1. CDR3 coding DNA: TGTGCCAGCAGTTACTCCGGGACAGCCTACGAGCAGTACTTC. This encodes CASSYSGTAYEQYF.

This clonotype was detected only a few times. The CDR3 region has the DNA TGTGCCAGCAGCATCGGACAGGGGAGAGATGAAAAACTGTTTTTT. This gives the protein CASSIGQGRDEKLFF. This rearrangement joins TRBV21-1 to TRBJ1-4; TRBD1 is taken as the D call from the table, unchecked against the DNA. TRBV21-1 is a pseudogene segment. CDR3 length: 15 amino acids.

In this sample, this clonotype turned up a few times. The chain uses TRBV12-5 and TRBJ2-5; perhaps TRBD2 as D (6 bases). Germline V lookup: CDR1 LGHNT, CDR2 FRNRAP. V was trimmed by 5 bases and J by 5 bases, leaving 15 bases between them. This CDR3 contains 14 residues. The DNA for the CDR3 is TGTGCTAGTGGTCCCCCAGGACGGGGGGAGACCCAGTACTTC. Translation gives CASGPPGRGETQYF.

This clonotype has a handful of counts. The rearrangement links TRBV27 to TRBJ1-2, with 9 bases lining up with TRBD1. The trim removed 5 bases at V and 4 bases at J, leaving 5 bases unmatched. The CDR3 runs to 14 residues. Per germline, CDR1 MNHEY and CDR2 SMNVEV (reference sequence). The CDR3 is CASSRRQGGYGYTF. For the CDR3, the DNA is TGTGCCAGCAGTCGAAGACAGGGGGGCTATGGCTACACCTTC.

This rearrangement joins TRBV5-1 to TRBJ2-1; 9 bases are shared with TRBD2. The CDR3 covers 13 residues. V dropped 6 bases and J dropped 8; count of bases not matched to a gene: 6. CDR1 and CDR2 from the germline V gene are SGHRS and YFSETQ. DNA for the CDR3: TGCGCCAGCAACCGGGCGGGGGGGGATGAGCAGTTCTTC. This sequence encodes CASNRAGGDEQFF. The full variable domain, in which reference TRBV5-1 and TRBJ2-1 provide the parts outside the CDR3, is KAGVTQTPRYLIKTRGQQVTLSCSPISGHRSVSWYQQTPGQGLQFLFEYFSETQRNKGNFPGRFSGRQFSNSRSEMNVSTLELGDSALYLCASNRAGGDEQFFGPGTRLTVL.

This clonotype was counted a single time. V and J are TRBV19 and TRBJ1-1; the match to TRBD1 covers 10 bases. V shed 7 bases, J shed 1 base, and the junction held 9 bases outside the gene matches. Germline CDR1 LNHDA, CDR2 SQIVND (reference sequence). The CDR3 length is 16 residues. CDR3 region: CASKRQGAIQNTEAFF. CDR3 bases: TGTGCCAGTAAACGACAGGGGGCCATACAGAACACTGAAGCTTTCTTT.

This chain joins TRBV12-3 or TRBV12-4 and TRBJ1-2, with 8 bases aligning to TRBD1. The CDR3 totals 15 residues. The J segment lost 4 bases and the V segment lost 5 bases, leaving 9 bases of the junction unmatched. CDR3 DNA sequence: TGTGCCAGCAGTCCCCAGGGGGCGAATGGCTATGGCTACACCTTC. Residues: CASSPQGANGYGYTF.

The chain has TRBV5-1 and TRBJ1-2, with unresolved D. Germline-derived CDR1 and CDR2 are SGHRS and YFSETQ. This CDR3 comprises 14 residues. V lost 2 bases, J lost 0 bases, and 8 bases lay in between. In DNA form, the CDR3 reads TGCGCCAGCAGCTTTACGCGGGCTAACTATGGCTACACCTTC. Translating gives CASSFTRANYGYTF.

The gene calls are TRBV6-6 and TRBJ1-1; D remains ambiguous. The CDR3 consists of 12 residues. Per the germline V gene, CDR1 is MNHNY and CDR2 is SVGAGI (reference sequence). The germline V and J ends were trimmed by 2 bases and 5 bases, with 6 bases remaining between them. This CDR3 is CASSYGVTEAFF. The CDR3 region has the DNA TGTGCCAGCAGTTACGGAGTGACTGAAGCTTTCTTT.

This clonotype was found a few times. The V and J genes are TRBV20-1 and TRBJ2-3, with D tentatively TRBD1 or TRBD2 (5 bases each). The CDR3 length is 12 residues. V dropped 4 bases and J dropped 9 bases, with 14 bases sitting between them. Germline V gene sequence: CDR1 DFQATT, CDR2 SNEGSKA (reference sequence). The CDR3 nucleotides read TGCAGTGCTACCCCCTATGGGGACACGCAGTATTTT. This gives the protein CSATPYGDTQYF.

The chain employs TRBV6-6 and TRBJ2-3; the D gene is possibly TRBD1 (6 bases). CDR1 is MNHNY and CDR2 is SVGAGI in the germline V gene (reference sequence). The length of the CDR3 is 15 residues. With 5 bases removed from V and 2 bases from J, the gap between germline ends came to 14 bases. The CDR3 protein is CASSTTGQSTDTQYF. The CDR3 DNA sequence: TGTGCCAGCAGTACAACCGGACAGTCCACAGATACGCAGTATTTT.

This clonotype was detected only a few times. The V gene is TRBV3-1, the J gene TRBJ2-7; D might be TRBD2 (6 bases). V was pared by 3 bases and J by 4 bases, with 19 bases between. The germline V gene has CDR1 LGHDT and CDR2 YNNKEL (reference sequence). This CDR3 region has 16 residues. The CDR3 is CASSHPPWRGRYEQYF. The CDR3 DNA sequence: TGTGCCAGCAGCCACCCCCCCTGGAGAGGGAGGTACGAGCAGTACTTC.